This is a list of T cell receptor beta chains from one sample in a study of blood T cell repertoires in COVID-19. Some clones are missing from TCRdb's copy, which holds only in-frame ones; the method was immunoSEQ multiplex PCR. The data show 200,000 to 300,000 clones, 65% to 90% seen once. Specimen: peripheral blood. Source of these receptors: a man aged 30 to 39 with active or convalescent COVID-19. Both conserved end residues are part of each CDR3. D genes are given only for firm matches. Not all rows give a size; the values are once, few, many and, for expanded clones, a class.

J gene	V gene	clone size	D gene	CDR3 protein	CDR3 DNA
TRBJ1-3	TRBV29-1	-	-	CSASSGNTIYF	TGCAGCGCCAGCTCTGGAAACACCATATATTTT
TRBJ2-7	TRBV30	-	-	CAWTADRSPLSHEQYF	TGTGCCTGGACCGCCGACAGGTCCCCCCTCTCCCACGAGCAGTACTTC
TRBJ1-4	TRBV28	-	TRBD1	CASSFGQGKSTNEKLFF	TGTGCCAGCAGTTTCGGACAGGGGAAATCAACTAATGAAAAACTGTTTTTT
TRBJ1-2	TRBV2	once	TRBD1	CASSSMDRGPDGYTF	TGTGCCAGCAGCTCTATGGACAGGGGGCCCGATGGCTACACCTTC
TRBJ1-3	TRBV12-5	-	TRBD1	CASGQGMVGNTIYF	TGTGCTAGCGGACAGGGGATGGTTGGAAACACCATATATTTT
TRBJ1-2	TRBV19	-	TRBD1	CASSRKTGGANYGYTF	TGTGCCAGTAGTCGAAAAACAGGGGGGGCTAACTATGGCTACACCTTC
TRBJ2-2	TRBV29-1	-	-	CSGTPGQNTGELFF	TGCAGCGGGACACCGGGACAGAACACCGGGGAGCTGTTTTTT
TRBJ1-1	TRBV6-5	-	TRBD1	CASRPSTGRNTEAFF	TGTGCCAGCCGACCTTCGACAGGGAGGAACACTGAAGCTTTCTTT
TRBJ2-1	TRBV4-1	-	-	CASSHQTPVSYNEQFF	TGCGCCAGCAGCCACCAGACTCCCGTCTCCTACAATGAGCAGTTCTTC
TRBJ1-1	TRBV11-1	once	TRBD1	CASSLGQGNTEAFF	TGTGCCAGCAGCCTCGGACAGGGAAACACTGAAGCTTTCTTT
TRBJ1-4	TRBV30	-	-	CAWSWGGKLFF	TGTGCCTGGAGCTGGGGGGGAAAACTGTTTTTT
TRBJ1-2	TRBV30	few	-	CAWSLGRGGYTF	TGTGCCTGGAGCCTCGGCAGGGGTGGCTACACCTTC
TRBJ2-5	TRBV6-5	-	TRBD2	CASSYFGGFGETQYF	TGTGCCAGCAGTTACTTCGGGGGGTTTGGAGAGACCCAGTACTTC
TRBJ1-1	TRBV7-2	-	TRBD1	CASSFETGLKNTEAFF	TGTGCCAGCAGCTTCGAGACAGGGCTAAAGAACACTGAAGCTTTCTTT
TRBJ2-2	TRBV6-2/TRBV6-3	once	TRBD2	CASSYPGGLAENTGELFF	TGTGCCAGCAGTTACCCCGGTGGGCTAGCGGAAAACACCGGGGAGCTGTTTTTT
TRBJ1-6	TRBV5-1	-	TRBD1	CASSRQGGDSPLHF	TGCGCCAGCAGCCGACAGGGGGGAGATTCACCCCTCCACTTT
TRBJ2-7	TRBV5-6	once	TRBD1	CASSNPRQGASYEQYF	TGTGCCAGCAGCAATCCTCGACAGGGGGCTTCCTACGAGCAGTACTTC
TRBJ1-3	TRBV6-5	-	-	CASSPPTAPDTIYF	TGTGCCAGCAGCCCACCGACAGCGCCGGACACCATATATTTT
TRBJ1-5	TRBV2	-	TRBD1	CASDRGGDQPQHF	TGTGCCAGTGACAGGGGGGGGGATCAGCCCCAGCATTTT
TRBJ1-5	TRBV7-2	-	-	CASSLVRGGQNSNQPQHF	TGTGCCAGCAGCTTAGTCCGGGGTGGACAGAATAGCAATCAGCCCCAGCATTTT
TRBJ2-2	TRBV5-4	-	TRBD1	CASRMGGTGLGGELFF	TGTGCCAGCAGGATGGGAGGGACAGGGTTAGGCGGGGAGCTGTTTTTT
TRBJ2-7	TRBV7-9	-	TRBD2	CASTKRDSDYEQYF	TGTGCCAGCACCAAGCGGGACTCCGACTACGAGCAGTACTTC
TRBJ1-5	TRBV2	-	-	CASSDRGFRSQPQHF	TGTGCCAGCAGTGACAGGGGTTTTAGGTCTCAGCCCCAGCATTTT
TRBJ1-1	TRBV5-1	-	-	CASSFGSQLNTEAFF	TGCGCCAGCAGCTTTGGCAGTCAGTTGAACACTGAAGCTTTCTTT
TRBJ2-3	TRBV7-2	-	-	CASSLYAAGATDTQYF	TGTGCCAGCAGCTTATATGCCGCGGGGGCCACAGATACGCAGTATTTT
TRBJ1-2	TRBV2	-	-	CASSEESQGGYTF	TGTGCCAGCAGTGAAGAGTCCCAGGGTGGCTACACCTTC
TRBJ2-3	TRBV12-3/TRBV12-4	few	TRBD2	CATLGGSTDTQYF	TGTGCCACCCTGGGGGGGAGCACAGATACGCAGTATTTT